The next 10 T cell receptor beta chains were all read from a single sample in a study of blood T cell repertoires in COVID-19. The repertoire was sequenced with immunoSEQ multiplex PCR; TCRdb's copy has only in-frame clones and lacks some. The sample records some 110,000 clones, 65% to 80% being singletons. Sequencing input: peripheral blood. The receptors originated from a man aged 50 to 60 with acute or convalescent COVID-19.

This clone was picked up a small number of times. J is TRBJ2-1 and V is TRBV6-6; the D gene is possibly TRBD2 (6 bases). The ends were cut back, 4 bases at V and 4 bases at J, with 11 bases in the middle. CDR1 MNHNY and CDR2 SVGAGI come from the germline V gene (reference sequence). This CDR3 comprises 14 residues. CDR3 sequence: CASSWGGVYNEQFF. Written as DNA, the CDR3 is TGTGCCAGCAGTTGGGGCGGGGTTTACAATGAGCAGTTCTTC.

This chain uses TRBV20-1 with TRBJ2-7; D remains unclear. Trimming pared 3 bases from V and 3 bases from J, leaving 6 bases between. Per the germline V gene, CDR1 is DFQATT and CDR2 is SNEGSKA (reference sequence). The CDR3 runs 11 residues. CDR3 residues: CSARNSYEQYF. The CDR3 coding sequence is TGCAGTGCTAGGAACAGCTACGAGCAGTACTTC.

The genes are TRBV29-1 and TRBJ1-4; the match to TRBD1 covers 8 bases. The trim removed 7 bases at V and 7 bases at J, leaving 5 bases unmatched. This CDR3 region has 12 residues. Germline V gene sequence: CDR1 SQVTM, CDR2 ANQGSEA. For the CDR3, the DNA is TGCAGCGCGCAGGGGGCTGGTGAAAAACTGTTTTTT. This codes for CSAQGAGEKLFF.

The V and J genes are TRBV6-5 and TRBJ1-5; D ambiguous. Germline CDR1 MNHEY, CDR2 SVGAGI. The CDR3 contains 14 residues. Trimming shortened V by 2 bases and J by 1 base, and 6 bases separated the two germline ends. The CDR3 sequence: CASSYGPSNQPQHF. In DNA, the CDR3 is TGTGCCAGCAGTTACGGCCCCAGCAATCAGCCCCAGCATTTT.

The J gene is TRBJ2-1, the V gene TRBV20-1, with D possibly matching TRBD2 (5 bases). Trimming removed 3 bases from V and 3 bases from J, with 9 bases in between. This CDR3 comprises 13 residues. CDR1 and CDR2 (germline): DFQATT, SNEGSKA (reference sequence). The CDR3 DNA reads TGCAGTGCTAGTCTAGCTTTCTACAATGAGCAGTTCTTC. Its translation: CSASLAFYNEQFF.

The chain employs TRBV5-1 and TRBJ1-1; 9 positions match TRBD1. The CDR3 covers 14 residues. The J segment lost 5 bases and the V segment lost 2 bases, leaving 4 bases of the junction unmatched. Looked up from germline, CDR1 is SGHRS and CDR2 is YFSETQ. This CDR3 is CASSLQGARTEAFF. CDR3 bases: TGCGCCAGCAGCTTACAGGGGGCGAGGACTGAAGCTTTCTTT.

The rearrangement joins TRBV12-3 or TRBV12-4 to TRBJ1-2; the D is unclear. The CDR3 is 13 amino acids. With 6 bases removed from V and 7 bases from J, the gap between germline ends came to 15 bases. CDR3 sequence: CASRHRRLGGYTF. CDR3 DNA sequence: TGTGCCAGCAGACACCGGAGGCTCGGTGGCTACACCTTC.

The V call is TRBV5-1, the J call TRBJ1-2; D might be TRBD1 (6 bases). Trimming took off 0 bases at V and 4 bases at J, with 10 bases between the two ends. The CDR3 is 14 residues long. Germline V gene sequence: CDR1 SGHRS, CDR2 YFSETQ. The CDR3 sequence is CASSLVGQSYGYTF. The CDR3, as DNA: TGCGCCAGCAGCTTGGTAGGACAGAGCTATGGCTACACCTTC.

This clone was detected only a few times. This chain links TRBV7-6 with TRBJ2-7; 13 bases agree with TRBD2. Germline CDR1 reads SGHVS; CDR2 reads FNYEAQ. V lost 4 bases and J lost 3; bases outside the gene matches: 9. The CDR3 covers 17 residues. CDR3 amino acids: CASSYGLAGVLLYEQYF. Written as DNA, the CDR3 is TGTGCCAGCAGCTACGGACTAGCGGGGGTCCTCCTCTACGAGCAGTACTTC.

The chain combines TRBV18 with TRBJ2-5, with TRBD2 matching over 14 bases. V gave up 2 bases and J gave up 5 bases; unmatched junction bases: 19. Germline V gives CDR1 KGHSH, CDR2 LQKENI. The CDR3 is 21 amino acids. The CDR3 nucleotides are TGTGCCAGCTCACCAGTGATTTTCCCGGGACTAGCGGGAGACAACCCGGAGACCCAGTACTTC. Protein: CASSPVIFPGLAGDNPETQYF.